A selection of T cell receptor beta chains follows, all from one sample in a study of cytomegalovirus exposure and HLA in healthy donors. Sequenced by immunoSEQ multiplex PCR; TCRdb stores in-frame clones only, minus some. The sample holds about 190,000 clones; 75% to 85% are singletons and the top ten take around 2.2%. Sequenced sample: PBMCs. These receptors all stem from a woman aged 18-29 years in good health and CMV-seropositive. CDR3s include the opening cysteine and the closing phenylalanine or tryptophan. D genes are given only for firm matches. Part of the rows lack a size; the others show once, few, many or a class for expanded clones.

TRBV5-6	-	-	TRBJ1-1	CASSLSGVEAFF	TGTGCCAGCAGCTTGTCAGGGGTCGAAGCTTTCTTT
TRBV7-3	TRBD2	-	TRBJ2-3	CASSLQRGGDTQYF	TGTGCCAGCAGCTTACAGCGGGGAGGAGATACGCAGTATTTT
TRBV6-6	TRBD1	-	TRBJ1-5	CASRKRTGAGQPQHF	TGTGCCAGCAGAAAGAGGACAGGGGCCGGTCAGCCCCAGCATTTT
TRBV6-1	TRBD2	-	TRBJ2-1	CASSEEASGWDEQFF	TGTGCCAGCAGTGAAGAGGCTAGCGGGTGGGATGAGCAGTTCTTC
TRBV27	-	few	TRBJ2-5	CASSLAGTSETQYF	TGTGCCAGCAGTTTGGCGGGGACCTCAGAGACCCAGTACTTC
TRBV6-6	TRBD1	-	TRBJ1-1	CASSDTGQVNTEAFF	TGTGCCAGCAGTGATACAGGACAGGTGAACACTGAAGCTTTCTTT
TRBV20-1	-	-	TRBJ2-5	CSARFQETQYF	TGCAGTGCTAGATTTCAGGAGACCCAGTACTTC
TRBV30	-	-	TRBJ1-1	CAWSKTVEAFF	TGTGCCTGGAGTAAGACAGTTGAAGCTTTCTTT
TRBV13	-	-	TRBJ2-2	CASSLTPGGELFF	TGTGCCAGCAGCCTAACGCCGGGCGGGGAGCTGTTTTTT
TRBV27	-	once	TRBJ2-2	CASSSSTGELFF	TGTGCCAGCAGTTCCTCCACCGGGGAGCTGTTTTTT
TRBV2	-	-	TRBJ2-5	CASTRGSVSQETQYF	TGTGCCAGCACACGCGGCAGTGTCAGTCAAGAGACCCAGTACTTC
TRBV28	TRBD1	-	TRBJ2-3	CASPPTRDSPDTQYF	TGTGCCAGCCCACCTACAAGGGACAGCCCAGATACGCAGTATTTT
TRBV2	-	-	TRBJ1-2	CARMSRGKYGYTF	TGTGCCAGGATGTCTCGGGGGAAGTATGGCTACACCTTC
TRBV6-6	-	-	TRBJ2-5	CASSYGSGHSTETQYF	TGTGCCAGCAGTTACGGCTCGGGACACTCAACTGAGACCCAGTACTTC
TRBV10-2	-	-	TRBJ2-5	CASMDWLARGGETQYF	TGCGCCAGCATGGACTGGTTAGCAAGAGGCGGAGAGACCCAGTACTTC
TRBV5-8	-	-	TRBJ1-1	CASSHLMNTEAFF	TGTGCCAGCAGTCACTTGATGAACACTGAAGCTTTCTTT
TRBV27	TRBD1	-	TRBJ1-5	CASSLSSPTGESNQPQHF	TGTGCCAGCAGTTTATCGAGCCCGACAGGGGAAAGCAATCAGCCCCAGCATTTT
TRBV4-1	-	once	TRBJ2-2	CASSHPHPGAHITGELFF	TGCGCCAGCAGCCATCCACACCCAGGGGCGCACATCACCGGGGAGCTATTTTTT
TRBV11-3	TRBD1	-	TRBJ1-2	CASSLQGDHPTDTF	TGTGCCAGCAGCTTGCAGGGGGATCACCCGACGGACACCTTC
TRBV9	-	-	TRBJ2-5	CASSPVGVETQYF	TGTGCCAGCAGCCCCGTAGGGGTAGAGACCCAGTACTTC
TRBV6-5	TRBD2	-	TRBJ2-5	CASRERLAGGETQYF	TGTGCCAGCAGGGAACGACTAGCGGGGGGAGAGACCCAGTACTTC
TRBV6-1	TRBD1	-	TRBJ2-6	CASSEQGAGANVLTF	TGTGCCAGCAGTGAACAGGGGGCTGGGGCCAACGTCCTGACTTTC
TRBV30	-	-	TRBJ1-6	CAWTVPRPLYNSPLHF	TGTGCCTGGACCGTCCCCCGTCCTTTGTATAATTCACCCCTCCACTTT
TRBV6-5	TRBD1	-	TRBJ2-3	CASSRTGGPTDTQYF	TGTGCCAGCAGCCGGACAGGGGGTCCCACAGATACGCAGTATTTT
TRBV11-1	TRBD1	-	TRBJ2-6	CASSSRQGTGANVLTF	TGTGCCAGCAGCTCCCGACAGGGGACGGGGGCCAACGTCCTGACTTTC
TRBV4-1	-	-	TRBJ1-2	CASSLSGNREHGYTF	TGCGCCAGCAGCCTTTCGGGGAACAGGGAACATGGCTACACCTTC
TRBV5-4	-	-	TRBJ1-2	CASSSRQVLSHGYTF	TGTGCCAGCAGCTCCCGCCAGGTTTTATCTCATGGCTACACCTTC
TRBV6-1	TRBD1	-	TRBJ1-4	CASREGQGNEKLFF	TGTGCCAGCAGGGAAGGACAGGGGAATGAAAAACTGTTTTTT